This T cell receptor (beta chain) was captured in a study of blood T cell repertoires in COVID-19. Background on the study: There were acute and convalescent COVID-19 samples, and they came from the United States, Italy and Spain.

Authors' analysis steps: Using reference gene primer amplification, nucleated cell counts were estimated. Profiling relied on immunoSEQ multiplex PCR, and the TCRdb table lists in-frame clones only, not all of them. V, J and clone size derive from that table, while D and trimming were established from the DNA sequence. This table has around 97,000 clones, around 80% appearing once. This clonotype was obtained from a man between 65 and 85 years old with acute or convalescent COVID-19. Source material: peripheral blood.

This CDR3 reads CASSSQGALEAFF. In DNA, the CDR3 is TGTGCCAGCAGTTCACAGGGGGCCTTAGAAGCTTTCTTT. The V gene is TRBV6-5, the J gene TRBJ1-1; 9 bases agree with TRBD1. Germline V lookup: CDR1 MNHEY, CDR2 SVGAGI. Trimming cost V 4 bases and J 8 bases; bases outside gene matches: 5. The CDR3 contains 13 residues.